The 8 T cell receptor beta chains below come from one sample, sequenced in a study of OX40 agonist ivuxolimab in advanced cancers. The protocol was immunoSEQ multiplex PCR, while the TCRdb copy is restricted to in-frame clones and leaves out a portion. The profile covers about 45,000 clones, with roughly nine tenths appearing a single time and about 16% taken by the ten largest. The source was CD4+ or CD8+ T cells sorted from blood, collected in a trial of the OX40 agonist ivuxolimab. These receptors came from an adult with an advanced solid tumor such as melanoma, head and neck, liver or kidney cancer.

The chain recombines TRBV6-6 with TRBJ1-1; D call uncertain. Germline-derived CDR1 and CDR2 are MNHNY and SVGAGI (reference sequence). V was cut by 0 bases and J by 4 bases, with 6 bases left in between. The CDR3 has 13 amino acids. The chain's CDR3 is CASSYSGFTEAFF. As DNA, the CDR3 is TGTGCCAGCAGTTACTCAGGGTTCACTGAAGCTTTCTTT.

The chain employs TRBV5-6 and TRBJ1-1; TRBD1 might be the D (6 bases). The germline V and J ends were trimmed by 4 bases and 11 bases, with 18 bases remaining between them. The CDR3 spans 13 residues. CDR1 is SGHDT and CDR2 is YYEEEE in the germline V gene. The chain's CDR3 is CASSPGTPVGAFF. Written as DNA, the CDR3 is TGTGCCAGCAGCCCAGGGACACCCGTGGGCGCTTTCTTT.

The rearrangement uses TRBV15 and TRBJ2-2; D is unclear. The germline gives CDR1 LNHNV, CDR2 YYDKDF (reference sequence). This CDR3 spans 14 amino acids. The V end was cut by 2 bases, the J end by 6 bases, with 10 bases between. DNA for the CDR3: TGTGCCACCAGCAGATCCGGGCCTGCCGGGGAGCTGTTTTTT. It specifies CATSRSGPAGELFF.

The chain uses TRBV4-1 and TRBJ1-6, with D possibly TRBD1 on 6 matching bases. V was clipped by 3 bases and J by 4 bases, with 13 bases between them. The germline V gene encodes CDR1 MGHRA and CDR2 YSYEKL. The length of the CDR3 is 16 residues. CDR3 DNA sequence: TGCGCCAGCAGCCACCACCCGGACAGTTATAATTCACCCCTCCACTTT. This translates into CASSHHPDSYNSPLHF.

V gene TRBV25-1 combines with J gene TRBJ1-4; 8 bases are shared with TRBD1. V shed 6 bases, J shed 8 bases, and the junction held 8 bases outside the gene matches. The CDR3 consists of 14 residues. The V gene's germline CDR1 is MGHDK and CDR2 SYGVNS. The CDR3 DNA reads TGTGCCAGCAGGATCGACAGGGGAGGAGAAAAACTGTTTTTT. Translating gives CASRIDRGGEKLFF.

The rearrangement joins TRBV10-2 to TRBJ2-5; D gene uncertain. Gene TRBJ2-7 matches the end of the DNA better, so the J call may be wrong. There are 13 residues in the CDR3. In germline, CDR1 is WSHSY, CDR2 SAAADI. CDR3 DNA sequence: TGCGCCAGCAGTCTTCCTACGGGCTACGAGCAGTACTTC. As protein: CASSLPTGYEQYF.

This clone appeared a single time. Here the CDR3 reads CASSYRGGRDEQFF. The CDR3 coding sequence is TGTGCCAGCAGTTACCGAGGGGGCCGCGATGAGCAGTTCTTC. The V gene is TRBV6-5, the J gene TRBJ2-1; 7 bases match TRBD1. Germline CDR1 is MNHEY and CDR2 is SVGAGI. This CDR3 spans 14 amino acids. The junction had 6 bases not matched to a gene; V was cut back by 2 bases and J by 8 bases.

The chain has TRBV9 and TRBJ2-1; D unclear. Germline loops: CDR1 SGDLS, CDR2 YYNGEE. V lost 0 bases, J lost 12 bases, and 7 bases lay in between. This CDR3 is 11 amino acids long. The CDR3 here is CASSVGGMQFF. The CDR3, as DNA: TGTGCCAGCAGCGTAGGTGGGATGCAGTTCTTC.